This TCR beta chain was sequenced during a study of cytomegalovirus exposure and HLA in healthy donors. The PCR ran on 60 Vbeta and 13 Jbeta primers. Only in-frame clones appear in the TCRdb table, and some are missing; sequencing was by immunoSEQ multiplex PCR. The sample yields some 160,000 clones, more than 70% seen once. V trimming: 2 bases; J trimming: 2 bases; junction bases outside the gene matches: 6. In germline, CDR1 is WNHNN, CDR2 SYGVQD (reference sequence). The CDR3 is 15 residues long. The count of this clone is one. Input material: PBMCs. This clonotype was obtained from a male donor in good health and CMV-seropositive. The chain recombines TRBV10-1 with TRBJ2-7, with 7 nucleotides matching TRBD1. This CDR3 reads CASSERAGGAYEQYF. The CDR3 nucleotides read TGCGCCAGCAGTGAGAGGGCAGGGGGAGCCTACGAGCAGTACTTC.